The clone carrying this TCR beta chain was picked up many times. The antigen is unknown. The sample originates from a study of CD8 T cells in ankylosing spondylitis. Points from the study as a whole: Clones tied to disease were said to be significantly enriched in matched ankylosing spondylitis synovial fluid. What appeared characteristic of ankylosing spondylitis blood was a TCR beta motif of eight highly homologous variants. Existing reports had already noted some motif variants in reactive arthritis synovial fluid and blood.

This CDR3 has 15 amino acids. Losses at the gene ends were 0 bases for V and 5 bases for J; bases not matched to a gene: 5. The germline V gene encodes CDR1 SGHRS and CDR2 YFSETQ. In making TCR beta libraries, quantitative 5'-RACE with molecular barcodes was used. In TCRdb, the 5' RACE reads were re-called with MiXCR into one record per CDR3 protein. Among about 64,000 distinct CDR3 sequences, 6% to 8% were seen once, and the ten largest hold approximately 4.5%. The clonotype comes from a male donor with ankylosing spondylitis. Sequencing was performed on synovial fluid, either unsorted or a sorted T cell fraction (not recorded which). This chain links TRBV5-1 with TRBJ2-1; 7 positions agree with TRBD1. The CDR3 spells CASSLAGQPNNEQFF. CDR3 bases: TGCGCCAGCAGCTTGGCGGGACAGCCTAACAATGAGCAGTTCTTC.